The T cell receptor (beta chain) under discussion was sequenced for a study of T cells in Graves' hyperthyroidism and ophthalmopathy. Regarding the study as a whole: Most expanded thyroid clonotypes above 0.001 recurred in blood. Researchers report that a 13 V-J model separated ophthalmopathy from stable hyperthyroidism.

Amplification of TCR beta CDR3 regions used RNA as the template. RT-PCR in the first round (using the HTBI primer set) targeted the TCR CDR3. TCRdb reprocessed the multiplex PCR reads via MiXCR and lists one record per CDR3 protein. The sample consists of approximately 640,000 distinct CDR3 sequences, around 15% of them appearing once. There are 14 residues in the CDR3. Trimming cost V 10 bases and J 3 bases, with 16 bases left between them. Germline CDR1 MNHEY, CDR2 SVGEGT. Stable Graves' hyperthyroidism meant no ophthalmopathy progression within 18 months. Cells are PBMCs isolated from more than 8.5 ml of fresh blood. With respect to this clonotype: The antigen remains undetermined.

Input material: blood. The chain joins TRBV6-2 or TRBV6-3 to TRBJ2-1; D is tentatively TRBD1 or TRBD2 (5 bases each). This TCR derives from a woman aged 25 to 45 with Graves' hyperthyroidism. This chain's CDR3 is CATYPGPYYNEQFF. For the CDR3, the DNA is TGTGCCACCTACCCGGGACCATACTACAATGAGCAGTTCTTC.